One and the same sample provided the 13 T cell receptor beta chains below, sequenced in a study of T cells after posttransplantation cyclophosphamide. Sampled 1 year posttransplant, controls received myeloablative marrow transplants, methotrexate and a calcineurin inhibitor. The table came from immunoSEQ multiplex PCR; TCRdb's copy has only in-frame clones and leaves some out. The data contain roughly 20,000 clones, around 90% of them singletons. The sample was PBMCs, taken after an allogeneic stem cell transplant with a calcineurin inhibitor and methotrexate. The origin of the receptors is a female patient aged 50-59 years who received an allogeneic stem cell transplant from an unrelated donor, was CMV-positive, and had chronic GVHD only. The graft donor may be the source of some T cells.

The DNA of the CDR3 is TGCGCCAGCAGCTTGGGACAGGGGCCCTACGAGCAGTACTTC. This codes for CASSLGQGPYEQYF. The chain employs TRBV5-1 and TRBJ2-7, with 8 bases lining up with TRBD1. The V gene end was trimmed by 0 bases and the J gene end by 2 bases; junction bases not matched to a gene: 1. The CDR3 sequence is 14 residues long. Germline V gene sequence: CDR1 SGHRS, CDR2 YFSETQ.

The V call is TRBV9, the J call TRBJ2-7, with 9 bases matching TRBD1. The CDR3 loop spans 15 amino acids. Per the germline V gene, CDR1 is SGDLS and CDR2 is YYNGEE. The junction had 13 bases not matched to a gene; V was cut back by 8 bases and J by 4 bases. The CDR3 coding sequence is TGTGCCAGTACCCCTGACGGGACAGGGTATTACGAGCAGTACTTC. This codes for CASTPDGTGYYEQYF.

The chain is built from TRBV2 and TRBJ2-7; 13 positions match TRBD2. This CDR3 contains 14 residues. From germline, CDR1 is SNHLY and CDR2 FYNNEI. J gave up 5 bases and V 5 bases, and 3 bases lay outside the gene matches. Here the CDR3 DNA reads TGTGCCAGCAGTACTAGCGGGAGGGAAAACGAGCAGTACTTC. It yields the protein CASSTSGRENEQYF.

The J gene is TRBJ1-1, the V gene TRBV28; a possible D gene is TRBD1 (5 bases). The V end was cut by 9 bases, the J end by 8 bases, with 13 bases between. Germline V gives CDR1 MDHEN, CDR2 SYDVKM. The CDR3 covers 11 residues. The CDR3, as DNA: TGTGCCAGTCAGGGAAACCTCGAAGCTTTCTTT. Translated, it gives CASQGNLEAFF. The whole variable domain, remainder taken from reference TRBV28 and TRBJ1-1, is DVKVTQSSRYLVKRTGEKVFLECVQDMDHENMFWYRQDPGLGLRLIYFSYDVKMKEKGDIPEGYSVSREKKERFSLILESASTNQTSMYLCASQGNLEAFFGQGTRLTVV.

This rearrangement joins TRBV29-1 to TRBJ1-1; 10 nucleotides line up with TRBD1. V trimming: 7 bases; J trimming: 1 base; junction bases outside the gene matches: 6. There are 14 residues in the CDR3. Per the germline V gene, CDR1 is SQVTM and CDR2 is ANQGSEA. CDR3 in amino acids: CSAGTGVGNTEAFF. As DNA, the CDR3 is TGCAGCGCAGGGACAGGGGTCGGGAACACTGAAGCTTTCTTT.

About this clone itself: The sample contains more than one DNA sequence encoding this CDR3. This sequence joins TRBV9 and TRBJ2-2; 8 nucleotides agree with TRBD2. This CDR3 region has 16 residues. Trimming cost V 1 base and J 5 bases; bases outside gene matches: 7. The germline CDR1 and CDR2 sequences are SGDLS and YYNGEE. CDR3 region: CASSVKAGVGTGELFF. The CDR3 DNA reads TGTGCCAGCAGCGTAAAAGCGGGAGTAGGGACCGGGGAGCTGTTTTTT.

The V gene is TRBV19, the J gene TRBJ1-4; 7 nucleotides agree with TRBD1. CDR3 size: 14 residues. CDR1 is LNHDA, CDR2 SQIVND, per germline (reference sequence). The V and J ends lost 3 bases and 4 bases, in that order; junction bases with no gene match: 2. The CDR3 DNA reads as TGTGCCAGTAGTATCGGGACAGTTAATGAAAAACTGTTTTTT. Translated: CASSIGTVNEKLFF.

The chain has TRBV5-3 and TRBJ2-5; TRBD2 is a possible D gene (6 bases). Being an ORF, TRBV5-3 has a function that is uncertain. CDR3 length: 13 residues. The ends were cut back, 1 base at V and 3 bases at J, with 7 bases in the middle. The DNA of the CDR3 is TGTGCCAGAAGCTTGCGCGGGGAAGAGACCCAGTACTTC. Translation: CARSLRGEETQYF.

In its sample, this clone was seen once. The chain joins TRBV30 to TRBJ2-5, with 8 bases matching TRBD2. Germline loops: CDR1 GTSNPN, CDR2 SVGIG (reference sequence). The J segment lost 4 bases and the V segment lost 4 bases, leaving 14 bases of the junction unmatched. This CDR3 has 16 amino acids. CDR3 nucleotide sequence: TGTGCCTGGACCTCGGGAGGGCTCGCCCAAGGAGAGACCCAGTACTTC. Encoded protein: CAWTSGGLAQGETQYF. Full variable domain (rest looked up from reference TRBV30 and TRBJ2-5): SQTIHQWPATLVQPVGSPLSLECTVEGTSNPNLYWYRQAAGRGLQLLFYSVGIGQISSEVPQNLSASRPQDRQFILSSKKLLLSDSGFYLCAWTSGGLAQGETQYFGPGTRLLVL.

This clone was counted a single time. The rearrangement uses TRBV4-3 and TRBJ2-3; D is uncertain. Germline V gene data show CDR1 as LGHNA and CDR2 as YSLEER. The CDR3 is 13 residues long. Trimming shortened V by 1 base and J by 4 bases, and 6 bases separated the two germline ends. The CDR3 here is CASSQVSADTQYF. The CDR3, as DNA: TGCGCCAGCAGCCAAGTTTCGGCAGATACGCAGTATTTT.

The gene calls are TRBV19 and TRBJ2-1, with TRBD2 matching 7 bases. Germline V gives CDR1 LNHDA, CDR2 SQIVND (reference sequence). Trimming took 6 bases from V and 5 from J; bases not matched to a gene: 10. There are 15 residues in the CDR3. Here the CDR3 DNA reads TGTGCCAGTAGGGGGATGGGCGGGAGAAACAATGAGCAGTTCTTC. Protein product: CASRGMGGRNNEQFF.

The chain uses TRBV6-5 and TRBJ2-7; D is possibly TRBD1 (5 bases). This CDR3 region has 14 residues. Germline CDR1 and CDR2: MNHEY and SVGAGI. Trimming took 5 bases from V and 1 from J, leaving 12 bases between them. The CDR3 spells CASSRGQDSYEQYF. CDR3 coding DNA: TGTGCCAGCAGTAGGGGTCAGGATTCCTACGAGCAGTACTTC.

The J gene is TRBJ2-5, the V gene TRBV28; TRBD2 matches 10 bases. The trim removed 4 bases at V and 5 bases at J, leaving 7 bases unmatched. The CDR3 extends over 15 amino acids. CDR1 is MDHEN and CDR2 is SYDVKM in the germline V gene. As DNA, the CDR3 is TGTGCCAGCAGTTCAAGCGGGAGGGCCTGGGAGACCCAGTACTTC. Amino acid sequence: CASSSSGRAWETQYF.